These T cell receptor beta chains were read from a single sample in a study of blood T cells in healthy people across ages. TCRdb re-called the 5' RACE reads with MiXCR, one entry per CDR3 protein. Of about a million distinct CDR3 sequences detected, around two fifths appear once; the ten largest clones hold 10% to 15%. Sequencing input: blood. The receptors were sampled from a man aged 18-30 years in good health. Both conserved end residues are part of each CDR3. The D gene is left open where the match is weak. A row's size may be missing; if present it is once, few, many or a size class.

D,size,J,V,CDR3,DNA
-,few,TRBJ1-6,TRBV20-1,CSAREGSGNSPLHF,TGCAGTGCTAGGGAAGGGTCTGGTAATTCACCCCTCCACTTT
-,many,TRBJ2-7,TRBV6-2/TRBV6-3,CASSRLDEQYF,TGTGCCAGCAGCCGACTCGACGAGCAGTACTTC
-,-,TRBJ2-7,TRBV7-9,CASRQEGSYEQYF,TGTGCCAGCCGCCAGGAGGGGTCCTACGAGCAGTACTTC
-,once,TRBJ2-2,TRBV6-5,CASSYSTGQAGELFF,TGTGCCAGCAGTTACTCGACGGGGCAGGCCGGGGAGCTGTTTTTT
-,-,TRBJ1-1,TRBV9,CASSNSAGYLNTEAFF,TGTGCCAGCAGCAACTCGGCAGGCTACCTGAACACTGAAGCTTTCTTT
-,-,TRBJ2-5,TRBV6-2/TRBV6-3,CASRQSAEEQYF,TGTGCCAGCAGGCAGTCTGCAGAAGAGCAGTACTTC
-,-,TRBJ1-2,TRBV6-6,CASSLQGGGNNYGYTF,TGTGCCAGCAGTCTTCAGGGTGGGGGGAACAACTATGGCTACACCTTC
-,few,TRBJ1-1,TRBV2,CASSLRASLNTEAFF,TGTGCCAGCAGTCTCCGAGCCTCACTGAACACTGAAGCTTTCTTT
TRBD1,-,TRBJ2-3,TRBV20-1,CSATGTGDTQYF,TGCAGTGCTACCGGGACAGGGGATACGCAGTATTTT
-,-,TRBJ2-1,TRBV30,CAWRGTSRNEQFF,TGTGCCTGGAGGGGGACCTCGCGGAATGAGCAGTTCTTC
-,few,TRBJ1-6,TRBV3-1,CASSSQSVYSPLHF,TGTGCCAGCAGCTCCCAATCGGTGTATTCACCCCTCCACTTT
TRBD1,-,TRBJ2-5,TRBV20-1,CSAFPGQGASEASQETQYF,TGCAGTGCTTTCCCGGGACAGGGGGCGAGTGAGGCGAGCCAAGAGACCCAGTACTTC
-,few,TRBJ1-2,TRBV3-1,CASSQDATGSYGYTF,TGTGCCAGCAGCCAAGATGCTACAGGGAGTTATGGCTACACCTTC
-,-,TRBJ1-1,TRBV4-1,CASSQDAAAMNTEAFF,TGCGCCAGCAGCCAAGATGCGGCAGCAATGAACACTGAAGCTTTCTTT
-,-,TRBJ2-7,TRBV12-3/TRBV12-4,CATSSGVYEQYF,TGTGCCACCTCCTCCGGGGTCTACGAGCAGTACTTC
TRBD2,-,TRBJ2-1,TRBV20-1,CSSLAGGRGYEQFF,TGCAGTTCACTAGCGGGCGGGAGGGGGTATGAGCAGTTCTTC
-,-,TRBJ2-1,TRBV12-3/TRBV12-4,CANSFPYNEQFF,TGTGCCAACAGTTTCCCCTACAATGAGCAGTTCTTC
-,few,TRBJ2-7,TRBV3-1,CASSPRRYEQYF,TGTGCCAGCAGCCCCCGGAGATACGAGCAGTACTTC
TRBD1,-,TRBJ2-3,TRBV12-3/TRBV12-4,CASSLVYRGSADTQYF,TGTGCCAGCAGTTTAGTCTACAGGGGCAGCGCAGATACGCAGTATTTT
TRBD2,-,TRBJ2-5,TRBV28,CASSSRRAGGLETQYF,TGTGCCAGCAGTTCGAGAAGAGCGGGGGGGCTGGAGACCCAGTACTTC
-,-,TRBJ1-2,TRBV7-8,CAGSFNKDGYTF,TGTGCCGGCAGCTTTAACAAGGACGGCTACACCTTC
-,-,TRBJ1-3,TRBV3-1,CASSGGTILSGNTIYF,TGTGCCAGCAGCGGGGGGACCATCCTCTCTGGAAACACCATATATTTT
-,-,TRBJ1-2,TRBV7-9,CASSLSTARRTIGYTF,TGTGCCAGCAGCTTATCGACGGCCCGGCGGACTATTGGCTACACCTTC
TRBD1,-,TRBJ1-5,TRBV7-2,CASSETGWSNQPQHF,TGTGCCAGCAGCGAGACAGGGTGGAGCAATCAGCCCCAGCATTTT
-,-,TRBJ2-3,TRBV12-3/TRBV12-4,CASTLYDTQYF,TGTGCCAGCACCCTGTATGATACGCAGTATTTT
-,few,TRBJ2-2,TRBV29-1,CSVLSQPSQRGELFF,TGCAGCGTTCTCTCTCAGCCCTCTCAGCGCGGGGAGCTGTTTTTT
-,-,TRBJ2-3,TRBV29-1,CSGLKGDTQYF,TGCAGCGGCCTAAAGGGGGATACGCAGTATTTT
-,few,TRBJ2-5,TRBV4-2,CASSQDSWETQYF,TGTGCCAGCAGCCAAGATTCGTGGGAGACCCAGTACTTC
-,-,TRBJ2-2,TRBV5-1,CASSADGTNTGELFF,TGCGCCAGCAGCGCAGACGGTACGAACACCGGGGAGCTGTTTTTT
TRBD1,once,TRBJ2-7,TRBV10-3,CATSDWDSSYEQYF,TGTGCCACCAGTGACTGGGACAGCTCCTACGAGCAGTACTTC
-,-,TRBJ1-1,TRBV5-6,CAGSVGPPRRAFF,TGTGCCGGCAGCGTCGGTCCTCCCCGGCGAGCTTTCTTT
-,few,TRBJ2-3,TRBV29-1,CSVPGLQRDTQYF,TGCAGCGTCCCTGGCCTTCAGAGGGATACGCAGTATTTT
TRBD1,-,TRBJ1-1,TRBV7-9,CASSSRQGAGNTEAFF,TGTGCCAGCAGCTCCCGTCAGGGGGCCGGGAACACTGAAGCTTTCTTT
-,few,TRBJ1-2,TRBV6-2/TRBV6-3,CASSYSLEKGGYTF,TGTGCCAGCAGTTACTCTTTGGAAAAGGGAGGCTACACCTTC
-,few,TRBJ1-2,TRBV18,CASSPQDYYGYTF,TGTGCCAGCTCACCGCAGGATTACTATGGCTACACCTTC
TRBD1,-,TRBJ1-1,TRBV20-1,CRPGGGNTETFF,TGCAGGCCAGGGGGGGGGAACACTGAAACTTTCTTT
-,-,TRBJ1-1,TRBV7-2,CASSLVRKREAFF,TGTGCCAGCAGCCTCGTTCGGAAGAGGGAAGCTTTCTTT
-,-,TRBJ2-5,TRBV3-1,CASSQDWAGRFETQYF,TGTGCCAGCAGCCAAGATTGGGCGGGGAGGTTTGAGACCCAGTACTTC
-,-,TRBJ2-5,TRBV6-5,CASSYRAKETQYF,TGTGCCAGCAGTTACCGGGCTAAGGAGACCCAGTACTTC
TRBD1,many,TRBJ2-7,TRBV2,CASSAEGTGTDRYEQYF,TGTGCCAGCAGTGCCGAGGGGACAGGGACGGATCGTTACGAGCAGTACTTC
-,few,TRBJ1-1,TRBV4-3,CASSTHLVNTEAFF,TGCGCCAGCAGCACGCACTTGGTGAACACTGAAGCTTTCTTT